This T cell receptor (beta chain) derives from a study of beta chain features in type 1 diabetes. General study points: VDJ junctions from type 1 diabetes patients carried fewer insertions and larger deletions. Among all four CD4+ subsets, Type 1 diabetes patients had TCRB CDR3s that were moderately but significantly shorter. There was a possibility that cDNA sequencing over-represented cells with high TCR expression.

This clone was detected a few times. Its antigen is not identified. As every portion of the isolated RNA was reverse transcribed, the sequencing read expressed TCRB transcripts. Profiling relied on immunoSEQ multiplex PCR, and the TCRdb table lists in-frame clones only, not all of them. The repertoire holds around 690,000 clones, roughly 12% seen once, with around 0.12% in the top ten. Germline V gene sequence: CDR1 SGHVS, CDR2 FQNEAQ. The CDR3 sequence is 14 residues long. Trimming at V came to 5 bases and at J to 7 bases, leaving 7 bases not matched to a gene. The sample comprised naive CD4+ T cells from blood. V is TRBV7-8 and J is TRBJ2-1, with TRBD1 matching over 8 bases. This TCR derives from a man under 40 with type 1 diabetes. CDR3 nucleotides: TGTGCCAGCAGCCCCCAGACAGGGGCGAATGAGCAGTTCTTC. Its translation is CASSPQTGANEQFF. Drawing the rest from reference TRBV7-8 and TRBJ2-1, the complete variable domain is GAGVSQSPRYKVAKRGQDVALRCDPISGHVSLFWYQQALGQGPEFLTYFQNEAQLDKSGLPSDRFFAERPEGSVSTLKIQRTQQEDSAVYLCASSPQTGANEQFFGPGTRLTVL.